This T cell receptor beta chain was identified in a study of OX40 agonist ivuxolimab in advanced cancers. Study-level background: Ivuxolimab, which targeted the costimulatory receptor OX40 (CD134), was an agonistic, fully human IgG2 monoclonal antibody. Of the 50 or so patients in dose escalation, around 19 had hepatocellular carcinoma, about 15 had melanoma, 9 had renal cell carcinoma and 9 had head and neck cancer. Partial responses occurred in three dose-escalation patients: two with cutaneous melanoma and one with hepatocellular carcinoma. In the dose-escalation cohort, 65% to 90% of patients were male, and the mean age was around 60 years, with a range of 23 to 79. Patients were allowed to have had prior anti-PD-1, anti-PD-L1 or anti-CTLA-4 therapy, and 30% to 50% of the dose-escalation patients had previously received checkpoint inhibitors. Peripheral TCRbeta sequencing aimed to test whether ivuxolimab altered TCR sequence diversity and caused clonal T-cell expansion. The paper reports the monotherapy dose-escalation portion (N of about 47 patients) of the phase I ivuxolimab trial. Intravenous ivuxolimab was administered to patients every 2 weeks at six dose levels: 0.01, 0.1, 0.3, 1.5, 3 and 10 mg/kg.

A word on this clone: No cognate antigen has been identified for it. No much larger clone exists at a distance of one base, and base qualities are not known.

V ends up 0 bases short and J 6 bases short, with an unmatched junction base count of 3. The CDR3 goes from the cysteine to the phenylalanine over 16 residues. CDR3 DNA is the only sequence kept; it has 48 bases, read in frame from the first base. From the germline V gene, CDR1 is SGHDN and CDR2 is FVKESK. The trial excluded patients who had a history of autoimmune disease or who were on systemic immunosuppression. Peripheral blood for TCR sequencing was drawn from every dose cohort at baseline, at cycle 4 day 1 and at cycle 7 day 1. Samples were obtained from an open-label, multicenter, first-in-human phase I dose-escalation trial of ivuxolimab. The trial enrolled adults with locally advanced or metastatic head and neck squamous cell, hepatocellular, melanoma or renal cell carcinoma. Before TCR sequencing, CD4+ and CD8+ T cells were separately sorted from peripheral blood. The full study reports these points: In partial responders in the 0.1-3.0 mg/kg groups, normalized peripheral clonal expansion was found to be among the lowest, especially among CD8+ T cells. On average, CD8+ T cells showed more expanded clones than CD4+ T cells after ivuxolimab. Which antigens the clonally expanded peripheral T cells were specific for was not determined. Low levels of normalized T-cell clonal expansion were also shown by some nonresponding patients. At doses from 0.1 to 3.0 mg/kg, clonal expansion was seen in both CD4+ and CD8+ blood T cells between baseline and week 6.

Genomic DNA was isolated from the sorted cells so that the TCRbeta CDR3 region could be sequenced. TCRbeta CDR3 regions were sequenced using the immunoSEQ Assay. The table was pulled from immuneACCESS by TCRdb, which kept in-frame rearrangements only. Such tables lose some clones; where checked, under half of the loss comes from unresolved V genes, and the rest has no known cause. In all, the sample holds tens of thousands of clones, and 65% to 90% of those were seen once. The leading ten clones occupy about 37% of the sample. The chain employs TRBV14 and TRBJ1-4; the central 11 bases match TRBD1. Here the sequenced sample was CD4+ or CD8+ T cells sorted from blood, taken in a trial of the OX40 agonist ivuxolimab. The sequence was collected from an adult with an advanced solid tumor such as melanoma, head and neck, liver or kidney cancer. The bases read TGTGCCAGCAGCCAAGATATGGGACAGGGGGATGAAAAACTGTTTTTT. Translation gives CASSQDMGQGDEKLFF.